Shown below are 29 T cell receptor beta chains from a single sample sequenced in a study of blood T cell repertoires in COVID-19 (dated by TCRdb to the early 2020s). Receptor libraries were prepared by the immunoSEQ multiplex PCR assay. This immuneACCESS table, as held by TCRdb, lists in-frame sequences with V and J called but not all clones. Of the missing ones, under half trace to an unresolved V gene in checked studies; the others have no known cause. Across this sample there are 200,000 to 250,000 clones, with roughly 90% seen only once. The top ten hold 2% to 2.5% of the sample. The sample taken for sequencing was peripheral blood. Receptors originate from a woman between 40 and 55 years old who had recovered from COVID-19.

The V call is TRBV5-6, the J call TRBJ2-6; 8 bases agree with TRBD1. CDR3 size: 19 residues. Germline CDR1 is SGHDT and CDR2 is YYEEEE. V lost 1 base and J lost 0; bases outside the gene matches: 9. CDR3 amino acids: CASSLPRGRYPSGANVLTF. DNA for the CDR3: TGTGCCAGCAGCTTGCCCAGGGGGCGGTACCCCTCTGGGGCCAACGTCCTGACTTTC.

J is TRBJ2-3 and V is TRBV4-3; the match to TRBD2 covers 15 bases. V was pared by 3 bases and J by 2 bases, with 3 bases of the junction left unmatched. Germline V gene lookup returns CDR1 LGHNA and CDR2 YSLEER. The CDR3 is 17 amino acids. The CDR3 loop is CASSQGTSGGNTDTQYF. The CDR3 DNA is TGCGCCAGCAGCCAGGGGACTAGCGGGGGGAACACAGATACGCAGTATTTT.

The gene calls are TRBV7-2 and TRBJ2-1; D not certain. V lost 5 bases and J lost 0, with 14 bases in between. The CDR3 consists of 16 residues. From germline, CDR1 is SGHTA and CDR2 FQGNSA. The CDR3 DNA follows: TGTGCCAGCAGCCAAAGACTTACGAGCTCCTACAATGAGCAGTTCTTC. It is translated as CASSQRLTSSYNEQFF.

This clone turned up a few times. The J gene is TRBJ2-1, the V gene TRBV4-2; 9 positions agree with TRBD2. Germline trimming cut 4 bases from V and 7 bases from J; bases unmatched to any gene: 17. Germline V gene lookup returns CDR1 LGHNA and CDR2 YNFKEQ. This CDR3 has 18 amino acids. CDR3 amino acids: CASSPQAIAGAIGNEQFF. In DNA, the CDR3 is TGTGCCAGCAGCCCCCAAGCAATAGCGGGAGCAATTGGGAATGAGCAGTTCTTC.

This clone was seen once. The chain carries TRBV6-5 and TRBJ2-7; 10 nucleotides line up with TRBD2. Germline CDR1 is MNHEY and CDR2 is SVGAGI. CDR3 size: 14 residues. V shed 5 bases, J shed 2 bases, and the junction held 3 bases outside the gene matches. The CDR3 bases are TGTGCCAGCAGTCATAGCGGGAGGCCCTACGAGCAGTACTTC. Translation: CASSHSGRPYEQYF.

This chain uses TRBV28 with TRBJ2-1; TRBD1 is a possible D gene (6 bases). Germline V gene data show CDR1 as MDHEN and CDR2 as SYDVKM. This CDR3 is built from 13 residues. V gave up 2 bases and J gave up 4 bases, with 6 bases separating them. The CDR3 loop reads CASSLTGYNEQFF. The CDR3 bases are TGTGCCAGCAGTTTAACAGGGTACAATGAGCAGTTCTTC.

This clone was counted a few times. The genes are TRBV11-2 and TRBJ2-7; weak D call: TRBD1 (6 bases). The germline gives CDR1 SGHAT, CDR2 FQNNGV. The germline V and J ends were trimmed by 1 base and 5 bases, with 15 bases remaining between them. The length of the CDR3 is 15 residues. The CDR3 nucleotides read TGTGCCAGCAGCTTAGGGGCAGGGGTCGTTAACGAGCAGTACTTC. This translates into CASSLGAGVVNEQYF. The full variable domain, with the rest looked up from reference TRBV11-2 and TRBJ2-7, is EAGVAQSPRYKIIEKRQSVAFWCNPISGHATLYWYQQILGQGPKLLIQFQNNGVVDDSQLPKDRFSAERLKGVDSTLKIQPAKLEDSAVYLCASSLGAGVVNEQYFGPGTRLTVT.

This clone was picked up one time. The V and J genes are TRBV19 and TRBJ2-2, with 15 bases aligning to TRBD2. The CDR3 consists of 14 residues. Trimming at V came to 8 bases and at J to 6 bases, leaving 1 base not matched to a gene. Per the germline V gene, CDR1 is LNHDA and CDR2 is SQIVND (reference sequence). For the CDR3, the DNA is TGTGCCAGTGGACTAGCGGGAGGGTCCGGGGAGCTGTTTTTT. Its translation: CASGLAGGSGELFF.

This clone was detected once. The chain uses TRBV27 and TRBJ1-6; no reliable D call. Germline CDR1 is MNHEY and CDR2 is SMNVEV (reference sequence). This CDR3 has 16 amino acids. V dropped 0 bases and J dropped 0 bases, with 6 bases sitting between them. The CDR3 protein is CASSLSWSSYNSPLHF. The CDR3 DNA is TGTGCCAGCAGTTTATCTTGGAGCTCCTATAATTCACCCCTCCACTTT.

The V gene is TRBV21-1, the J gene TRBJ2-1; TRBD2, the table's D call, was not compared with the DNA. TRBV21-1 is listed as a pseudogene. This CDR3 spans 17 amino acids. The chain's CDR3 is CASSIRDCRISYNEQFF. Written as DNA, the CDR3 is TGTGCCAGCAGTATCCGGGACTGCCGAATCTCCTACAATGAGCAGTTCTTC.

As to this clone: The junction does not match germline at one end; this may be a read error. The chain carries TRBV4-2 and TRBJ2-5, with 7 bases identical to TRBD1. The CDR3 runs to 15 residues. The germline V gene encodes CDR1 LGHNA and CDR2 YNFKEQ. The CDR3 DNA follows: TGTGCCAGCAGCCTTCGGGACAGCTACCAAGAGCCCCAGTACTTC. As protein: CASSLRDSYQEPQYF.

This clone has only one observation. The V call is TRBV6-2 or TRBV6-3, the J call TRBJ2-7, with 10 bases lining up with TRBD1. Germline trimming cut 1 base from V and 0 bases from J; bases unmatched to any gene: 0. CDR1 MNHEY and CDR2 SVGEGT come from the germline V gene. There are 15 residues in the CDR3. CDR3 sequence: CASSYWDRGSYEQYF. CDR3 bases: TGTGCCAGCAGTTACTGGGACAGGGGCTCCTACGAGCAGTACTTC.

V gene TRBV7-2 combines with J gene TRBJ2-1; tentative D call: TRBD1 (6 bases). Germline lookup yields CDR1 SGHTA and CDR2 FQGNSA. The V end lost 5 bases, the J end lost 4 bases, and 21 bases lay between the germline ends. The CDR3 is made up of 17 amino acids. The CDR3 DNA reads TGTGCCAGCAGCCTTGGGGCAGGGGCAGGAAGATACAATGAGCAGTTCTTC. It specifies CASSLGAGAGRYNEQFF.

The V call is TRBV18, the J call TRBJ1-5; the D is unclear. The germline V gene has CDR1 KGHSH and CDR2 LQKENI. Trimming pared 0 bases from V and 5 bases from J, leaving 5 bases between. The length of the CDR3 is 13 residues. Here the CDR3 DNA reads TGTGCCAGCTCACCACCCGGAGATCAGCCCCAGCATTTT. Translating gives CASSPPGDQPQHF.

This clone has at least ten counts. This sequence joins TRBV30 and TRBJ2-1, with D possibly TRBD1 on 6 matching bases. Germline CDR1 reads GTSNPN; CDR2 reads SVGIG (reference sequence). CDR3 length: 11 amino acids. Deletions cut 5 bases from V and 10 bases from J, with 12 bases between. This CDR3 reads CAWEQGGEQFF. Written as DNA, the CDR3 is TGTGCCTGGGAACAGGGTGGGGAGCAGTTCTTC.

The gene calls are TRBV4-1 and TRBJ2-1; TRBD2 agrees at 10 bases. Per the germline V gene, CDR1 is MGHRA and CDR2 is YSYEKL. V lost 6 bases, J lost 6 bases, and 20 bases stayed unmatched. This CDR3 region has 19 residues. This CDR3 is CASSPGTSGIGRGSNEQFF. For the CDR3, the DNA is TGCGCCAGCAGTCCAGGAACTAGCGGGATCGGCAGGGGCTCCAATGAGCAGTTCTTC.

The CDR3 region has the DNA TGTGCCAGCAGCGACACTCTTAATGAAAAACTGTTTTTT. Its translation: CASSDTLNEKLFF. The rearrangement joins TRBV28 to TRBJ1-4; D gene ambiguous. Germline CDR1 MDHEN, CDR2 SYDVKM. Deletions cut 6 bases from V and 4 bases from J, with 9 bases between. The CDR3 is made up of 13 amino acids.

This clone has more than one count but fewer than ten. The identical CDR3 is also encoded by other nucleotide sequences in the sample. The chain uses TRBV6-2 or TRBV6-3 and TRBJ2-3, with 13 bases identical to TRBD2. From germline, CDR1 is MNHEY and CDR2 SVGEGT. The length of the CDR3 is 15 residues. Trimming removed 4 bases from V and 4 bases from J; junction bases left unmatched: 2. This CDR3 reads CASSLGTSGADTQYF. CDR3 coding DNA: TGTGCCAGCAGTTTAGGGACTAGCGGGGCAGATACGCAGTATTTT.

The chain uses TRBV5-5 and TRBJ2-1; TRBD1 might be the D (5 bases). This CDR3 has 17 residues. V lost 0 bases, J lost 2 bases, and 15 bases lay in between. Germline V gene data show CDR1 as SGHKS and CDR2 as YYEKEE (reference sequence). The CDR3 is CASSLDDRSLTYNEQFF. CDR3 DNA: TGTGCCAGCAGCTTGGACGACAGATCCTTAACCTACAATGAGCAGTTCTTC. The full variable domain, its missing parts supplied by reference TRBV5-5 and TRBJ2-1, is DAGVTQSPTHLIKTRGQQVTLRCSPISGHKSVSWYQQVLGQGPQFIFQYYEKEERGRGNFPDRFSARQFPNYSSELNVNALLLGDSALYLCASSLDDRSLTYNEQFFGPGTRLTVL.

This chain links TRBV6-6 with TRBJ2-7; 9 bases agree with TRBD1. The CDR3 has 15 amino acids. V trimming: 2 bases; J trimming: 5 bases; junction bases outside the gene matches: 7. Germline V gives CDR1 MNHNY, CDR2 SVGAGI (reference sequence). The CDR3 loop reads CASSYGGQGKNEQYF. The CDR3 DNA reads TGTGCCAGCAGTTACGGGGGACAGGGTAAAAACGAGCAGTACTTC.

The V gene is TRBV7-6, the J gene TRBJ2-7, with 7 bases lining up with TRBD1. V lost 3 bases, J lost 3 bases, and 8 bases stayed unmatched. This CDR3 comprises 15 residues. Germline V CDR1 and CDR2: SGHVS, FNYEAQ. The CDR3 DNA reads as TGTGCCAGCAGCTTTGCCGACAGGGTTGGCTACGAGCAGTACTTC. Translation gives CASSFADRVGYEQYF.

The chain has TRBV27 and TRBJ2-3; 13 bases align to TRBD2. The CDR3 loop spans 17 amino acids. CDR1 is MNHEY and CDR2 is SMNVEV in the germline V gene (reference sequence). The trim removed 6 bases at V and 2 bases at J, leaving 8 bases unmatched. The CDR3 loop is CASSHPGTSGITDTQYF. The CDR3 DNA sequence: TGTGCCAGCAGCCACCCGGGGACTAGCGGGATCACAGATACGCAGTATTTT.

The chain combines TRBV19 with TRBJ2-1; a weak D match, TRBD1 (5 bases). The CDR3 is 14 residues long. V was pared by 7 bases and J by 1 base, with 11 bases between. CDR1 is LNHDA and CDR2 is SQIVND in the germline V gene (reference sequence). CDR3 DNA: TGTGCCAGTACCGGACACAGATCCTACAATGAGCAGTTCTTC. Amino acid sequence: CASTGHRSYNEQFF.

This rearrangement joins TRBV11-2 to TRBJ2-5, with D perhaps TRBD2 (5 bases). CDR1 and CDR2 (germline): SGHAT, FQNNGV. The CDR3 consists of 15 residues. Trimming removed 2 bases from V and 0 bases from J, with 10 bases in between. The CDR3 region has the DNA TGTGCCAGCAGCTTAAGGAGCGGTTACCAAGAGACCCAGTACTTC. Translating it yields CASSLRSGYQETQYF.

The rearrangement links TRBV5-4 to TRBJ2-4; a possible D gene is TRBD1 (6 bases). Germline CDR1 reads SGHNT; CDR2 reads YYREEE (reference sequence). The CDR3 consists of 13 residues. V was pared by 4 bases and J by 5 bases, with 10 bases between. The CDR3: CASSPGQQNIQYF. In DNA form, the CDR3 reads TGTGCCAGCAGCCCTGGACAGCAAAACATTCAGTACTTC.

This clone was detected only a few times. This chain links TRBV30 with TRBJ2-6; 9 bases agree with TRBD1. The CDR3 spans 16 residues. CDR1 is GTSNPN, CDR2 SVGIG, per germline (reference sequence). The trim removed 2 bases at V and 4 bases at J, leaving 6 bases unmatched. This chain's CDR3 is CAWSRTGDFGANVLTF. The CDR3 coding sequence is TGTGCCTGGAGTAGGACAGGGGATTTCGGGGCCAACGTCCTGACTTTC.

The chain is built from TRBV14 and TRBJ2-5; 8 bases map to TRBD1. The CDR3 spans 14 residues. Germline CDR1 and CDR2: SGHDN and FVKESK. The J segment lost 5 bases and the V segment lost 4 bases, leaving 6 bases of the junction unmatched. The CDR3 region has the DNA TGTGCCAGCAGCCTCCGACAGGGGTGGGAGACCCAGTACTTC. It is translated as CASSLRQGWETQYF.

V and J are TRBV7-2 and TRBJ2-7, with D possibly being TRBD1 (7 bases). Germline CDR1 is SGHTA and CDR2 is FQGNSA. This CDR3 has 15 amino acids. V was pared by 1 base and J by 5 bases, with 15 bases between. In nucleotides, the CDR3 is TGTGCCAGCAGCTTAGAAGGGGGCGGGAAAAACGAGCAGTACTTC. It yields the protein CASSLEGGGKNEQYF. Full variable domain (missing parts from reference TRBV7-2 and TRBJ2-7): GAGVSQSPSNKVTEKGKDVELRCDPISGHTALYWYRQSLGQGLEFLIYFQGNSAPDKSGLPSDRFSAERTGGSVSTLTIQRTQQEDSAVYLCASSLEGGGKNEQYFGPGTRLTVT.

This clone appeared a single time. The CDR3 sequence: CASSPQGQGNQPQHF. The CDR3 nucleotides read TGTGCCAGCTCGCCTCAGGGGCAGGGCAATCAGCCCCAGCATTTT. The genes are TRBV18 and TRBJ1-5; D might be TRBD1 (6 bases). Trimming took off 6 bases at V and 2 bases at J, with 14 bases between the two ends. The germline V gene encodes CDR1 KGHSH and CDR2 LQKENI. The CDR3 spans 15 residues.